Presented here are 22 T cell receptor beta chains from one specimen sequenced in a study of blood T cell repertoires in COVID-19 (dated by TCRdb to 2020 to 2022). Library preparation employed the immunoSEQ multiplex PCR assay. TCRdb limited this immuneACCESS table to in-frame rearrangements with V and J called. A share of clones is missing; checked studies link under half to unresolved V genes, and the rest is unexplained. In this sample the table shows roughly 150,000 clones, around 83% of which occur a single time. Clones ranked in the top ten supply 7.2% of the sample. Sequencing was performed on peripheral blood. These receptors originate from a woman aged 50 to 60 in a cohort sampled during active or convalescent COVID-19.

V gene TRBV6-6 combines with J gene TRBJ1-4; TRBD1 aligns across 7 bases. Germline-derived CDR1 and CDR2 are MNHNY and SVGAGI (reference sequence). The CDR3 has 14 amino acids. V was clipped by 0 bases and J by 17 bases; unmatched bases: 12. This chain's CDR3 is CASSYSQTGTVEFF. For the CDR3, the DNA is TGTGCCAGCAGTTACTCTCAAACCGGGACAGTGGAATTTTTT.

The V call is TRBV3-1 (or the pseudogene TRBV3-2), the J call TRBJ2-7; TRBD2 might be the D (5 bases). The germline CDR1 and CDR2 sequences are LGHDT and YNNKEL (reference sequence). CDR3 length: 16 amino acids. V gave up 1 base and J gave up 4 bases, with 17 bases separating them. Here the CDR3 DNA reads TGTGCCAGCAGCCAAGCCGGGAATACGGAACGATACGAGCAGTACTTC. It codes for CASSQAGNTERYEQYF.

The CDR3 sequence is CASSRLTETQYF. DNA of the CDR3: TGTGCCAGCAGCCGGTTAACGGAGACCCAGTACTTC. The rearrangement links TRBV21-1 to TRBJ2-5; the D call of TRBD2 is as the table states it, not checked on the DNA. TRBV21-1 is a known pseudogene. The CDR3 is made up of 12 amino acids.

J is TRBJ1-2 and V is TRBV10-3; D not resolved. Trimming stripped 6 bases from V and 4 bases from J, with 6 bases between. This CDR3 is 11 amino acids long. Germline V gene data show CDR1 as ENHRY and CDR2 as SYGVKD. CDR3 amino acids: CAIRLLYGYTF. The CDR3 DNA is TGTGCCATCAGACTACTCTATGGCTACACCTTC.

The genes are TRBV9 and TRBJ2-1; a possible D gene is TRBD2 (7 bases). V was trimmed by 2 bases and J by 2 bases, leaving 11 bases between them. The CDR3 is 15 amino acids. Per germline, CDR1 SGDLS and CDR2 YYNGEE. The CDR3 loop reads CASSVGGGAYNEQFF. CDR3 DNA: TGTGCCAGCAGCGTTGGCGGGGGCGCCTACAATGAGCAGTTCTTC. The full variable domain, with the rest looked up from reference TRBV9 and TRBJ2-1, is DSGVTQTPKHLITATGQRVTLRCSPRSGDLSVYWYQQSLDQGLQFLIQYYNGEERAKGNILERFSAQQFPDLHSELNLSSLELGDSALYFCASSVGGGAYNEQFFGPGTRLTVL.

The J gene is TRBJ1-4, the V gene TRBV18; 7 bases line up with TRBD1. J lost 5 bases, V lost 2 bases, and 8 bases had no gene match. The CDR3 runs to 16 residues. Germline CDR1 reads KGHSH; CDR2 reads LQKENI. The CDR3 DNA follows: TGTGCCAGCTCACCAATTAAAGGGACAGAGAATGAAAAACTGTTTTTT. It encodes CASSPIKGTENEKLFF.

V is TRBV7-3 and J is TRBJ2-2; 7 nucleotides agree with TRBD1. The CDR3 has 17 residues. V lost 3 bases to trimming and J lost 6 bases; unmatched junction nucleotides: 13. Germline V gene lookup returns CDR1 SGHTA and CDR2 FQGTGA. CDR3 protein: CASSFPSGTDVSGELFF. CDR3 in DNA: TGTGCCAGCAGCTTCCCCTCCGGGACAGACGTGTCCGGGGAGCTGTTTTTT. Variable domain in full (rest from reference TRBV7-3 and TRBJ2-2): GAGVSQTPSNKVTEKGKYVELRCDPISGHTALYWYRQSLGQGPEFLIYFQGTGAADDSGLPNDRFFAVRPEGSVSTLKIQRTERGDSAVYLCASSFPSGTDVSGELFFGEGSRLTVL.

The J gene is TRBJ1-2, the V gene TRBV2; 7 bases agree with TRBD1. Trimming cost V 6 bases and J 6 bases; bases outside gene matches: 7. This CDR3 comprises 13 residues. Per germline, CDR1 SNHLY and CDR2 FYNNEI. CDR3 DNA sequence: TGTGCCAGCAGCCTGACAGGGTTCGATGGCTACACCTTC. It is translated as CASSLTGFDGYTF.

The gene calls are TRBV5-4 and TRBJ1-1; possible D gene TRBD1, 6 bases. Germline CDR1 SGHNT, CDR2 YYREEE (reference sequence). The CDR3 runs to 16 residues. Trimming removed 0 bases at V and 0 bases at J, with 12 bases between. The CDR3 sequence is CASSLASQGMNTEAFF. The CDR3 DNA sequence: TGTGCCAGCAGCTTGGCCTCCCAGGGGATGAACACTGAAGCTTTCTTT.

The chain employs TRBV27 and TRBJ1-1; D is possibly TRBD1 (5 bases). The CDR3 runs 17 residues. Germline assignment: CDR1 MNHEY and CDR2 SMNVEV (reference sequence). V lost 0 bases and J lost 4, with 18 bases in between. Here the CDR3 reads CASSLSFEAGPITEAFF. CDR3 sequence (DNA): TGTGCCAGCAGTTTATCCTTCGAGGCAGGGCCAATCACTGAAGCTTTCTTT.

This clone was seen a single time. V is TRBV27 and J is TRBJ1-1, with 12 bases fitting TRBD1. In germline, CDR1 is MNHEY, CDR2 SMNVEV (reference sequence). V shed 1 base, J shed 4 bases, and the junction held 4 bases outside the gene matches. This CDR3 region has 16 residues. The CDR3 DNA is TGTGCCAGCAGTTTATATGGGACAGGGGGCGGCACTGAAGCTTTCTTT. Its protein product is CASSLYGTGGGTEAFF.

The J gene is TRBJ1-5, the V gene TRBV4-3; weak D call: TRBD1 (5 bases). The CDR3 runs to 15 residues. Germline lookup yields CDR1 LGHNA and CDR2 YSLEER. V was pared by 0 bases and J by 6 bases, with 12 bases between. The DNA of the CDR3 is TGCGCCAGCAGCCAAGAGTCACAGGAGGGTCAGCCCCAGCATTTT. Protein product: CASSQESQEGQPQHF.

Written as DNA, the CDR3 is TGTGCCAGCAGCCTGAGTTTTACGGCTAATGAAAAACTGTTTTTT. It is translated as CASSLSFTANEKLFF. V is TRBV5-8 and J is TRBJ1-4; D unclear. This CDR3 is 15 amino acids long. Germline V gene data show CDR1 as SGHTS and CDR2 as YDEGEE. V lost 4 bases to trimming and J lost 3 bases, with 13 bases between them.

The chain recombines TRBV3-1 (or the pseudogene TRBV3-2) with TRBJ2-7; D remains unclear. The CDR3 contains 13 residues. V lost 1 base and J 7 bases, leaving 11 bases between the germline ends. CDR1 is LGHDT, CDR2 YNNKEL, per germline (reference sequence). The CDR3 sequence is CASSQGSRMEQYF. Written as DNA, the CDR3 is TGTGCCAGCAGCCAAGGTTCGAGGATGGAGCAGTACTTC.

The V and J genes are TRBV20-1 and TRBJ2-5; 8 bases match TRBD2. Germline CDR1 and CDR2: DFQATT and SNEGSKA (reference sequence). The trim removed 7 bases at V and 5 bases at J, leaving 3 bases unmatched. This CDR3 is built from 11 residues. In nucleotides, the CDR3 is TGCAGTGTAGCGGGGAGGGAGACCCAGTACTTC. Its translation: CSVAGRETQYF.

CDR3 region: CASSLGSPGYTF. CDR3 DNA sequence: TGTGCCAGCAGCTTAGGTAGTCCTGGCTACACCTTC. The chain carries TRBV7-9 and TRBJ1-2; D unclear. Trimming cost V 1 base and J 7 bases, with 7 bases left between them. The CDR3 length is 12 residues. Per germline, CDR1 SEHNR and CDR2 FQNEAQ (reference sequence).

The chain carries TRBV2 and TRBJ2-1; 12 bases agree with TRBD1. V trimming: 4 bases; J trimming: 10 bases; junction bases outside the gene matches: 11. Germline V gives CDR1 SNHLY, CDR2 FYNNEI. The CDR3 runs 16 residues. CDR3: CASSGPGQGAHREQFF. The CDR3 DNA reads as TGTGCCAGCAGTGGACCGGGACAGGGGGCCCACAGGGAGCAGTTCTTC.

The chain carries TRBV11-3 and TRBJ2-1; unclear D gene. The CDR3 spans 13 residues. The germline V gene encodes CDR1 SGHNT and CDR2 YENEEA. Trimming cost V 5 bases and J 4 bases, with 9 bases left between them. In nucleotides, the CDR3 is TGTGCCAGCAGCGCCGACTCATACAATGAGCAGTTCTTC. Translation: CASSADSYNEQFF.

The rearrangement joins TRBV30 to TRBJ2-3; 8 bases are a match to TRBD2. The trim removed 2 bases at V and 2 bases at J, leaving 9 bases unmatched. Germline V gene sequence: CDR1 GTSNPN, CDR2 SVGIG (reference sequence). The CDR3 is 16 residues long. CDR3 region: CAWSRLGRGVTDTQYF. The CDR3 bases are TGTGCCTGGAGTAGATTAGGGCGGGGGGTCACAGATACGCAGTATTTT.

In DNA, the CDR3 is TGTGCCTCGTCTCCGGGACTAGCGGTCCAAGAGACCCAGTACTTC. Its translation is CASSPGLAVQETQYF. V usage is TRBV30 and J usage is TRBJ2-5, with 11 bases that match TRBD2. V dropped 7 bases and J dropped 1; count of bases not matched to a gene: 8. This CDR3 region has 15 residues. Germline-derived CDR1 and CDR2 are GTSNPN and SVGIG (reference sequence).

The chain carries TRBV5-1 and TRBJ2-3, with a weak D call TRBD2 (5 bases). The germline gives CDR1 SGHRS, CDR2 YFSETQ. This CDR3 contains 15 residues. Trimming cost V 0 bases and J 6 bases, with 14 bases left between them. The CDR3 bases are TGCGCCAGCAGCTTGGAGCGGCTTTCGTCGGATACGCAGTATTTT. Amino acids: CASSLERLSSDTQYF.

This chain connects TRBV4-2 to TRBJ2-3; 12 bases match TRBD2. The CDR3 loop spans 16 amino acids. J was trimmed by 2 bases and V by 3 bases; bases with no gene match: 3. Germline lookup yields CDR1 LGHNA and CDR2 YNFKEQ. The CDR3 DNA reads as TGTGCCAGCAGCCAGACTAGCGGGAGTTTCACAGATACGCAGTATTTT. This encodes CASSQTSGSFTDTQYF.